This TCR beta chain was retrieved from a study of blood T cell repertoires in COVID-19. CDR3 size: 15 residues. Germline V gene sequence: CDR1 MNHEY, CDR2 SMNVEV (reference sequence). Trimming removed 11 bases at V and 5 bases at J, with 23 bases between. Sequencing used immunoSEQ multiplex PCR; TCRdb keeps in-frame clones, though not all of them. The repertoire holds around 250,000 clones, with 85% to 90% as singletons. The sample was PBMCs or T cells enriched from blood (not recorded which). The chain uses TRBV27 and TRBJ2-3, with a possible D match to TRBD2 (6 bases). This receptor was taken from a woman in her 30s who had recovered from COVID-19. The CDR3: CAAGTRSLAGDTQYF. CDR3 sequence (DNA): TGTGCCGCGGGGACGCGGAGCCTGGCCGGAGATACGCAGTATTTT.